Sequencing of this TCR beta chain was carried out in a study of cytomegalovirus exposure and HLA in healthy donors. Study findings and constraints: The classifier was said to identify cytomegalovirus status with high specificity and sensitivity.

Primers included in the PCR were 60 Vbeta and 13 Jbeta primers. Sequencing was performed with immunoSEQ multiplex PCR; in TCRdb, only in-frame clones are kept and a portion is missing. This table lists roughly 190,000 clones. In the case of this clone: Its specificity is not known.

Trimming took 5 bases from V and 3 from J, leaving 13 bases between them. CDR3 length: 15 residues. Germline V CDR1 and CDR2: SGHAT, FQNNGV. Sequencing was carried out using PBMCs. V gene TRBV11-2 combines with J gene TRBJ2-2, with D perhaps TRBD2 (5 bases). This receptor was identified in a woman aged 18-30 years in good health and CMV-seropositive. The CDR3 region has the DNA TGTGCCAGCAGCGCAGCAGGAGGCGACACCGGGGAGCTGTTTTTT. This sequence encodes CASSAAGGDTGELFF. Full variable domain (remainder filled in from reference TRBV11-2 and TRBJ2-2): EAGVAQSPRYKIIEKRQSVAFWCNPISGHATLYWYQQILGQGPKLLIQFQNNGVVDDSQLPKDRFSAERLKGVDSTLKIQPAKLEDSAVYLCASSAAGGDTGELFFGEGSRLTVL.